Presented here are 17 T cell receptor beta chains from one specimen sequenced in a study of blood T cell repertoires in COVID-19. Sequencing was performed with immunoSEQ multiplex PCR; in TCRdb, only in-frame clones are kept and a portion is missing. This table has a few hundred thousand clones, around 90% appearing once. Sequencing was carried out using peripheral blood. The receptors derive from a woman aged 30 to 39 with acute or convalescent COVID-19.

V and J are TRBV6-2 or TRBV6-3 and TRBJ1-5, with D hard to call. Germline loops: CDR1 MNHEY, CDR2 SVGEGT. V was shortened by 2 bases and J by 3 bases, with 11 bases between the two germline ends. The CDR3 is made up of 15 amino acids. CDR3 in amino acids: CASSYVPNSNQPQHF. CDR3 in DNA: TGTGCCAGCAGTTACGTGCCAAACTCCAATCAGCCCCAGCATTTT.

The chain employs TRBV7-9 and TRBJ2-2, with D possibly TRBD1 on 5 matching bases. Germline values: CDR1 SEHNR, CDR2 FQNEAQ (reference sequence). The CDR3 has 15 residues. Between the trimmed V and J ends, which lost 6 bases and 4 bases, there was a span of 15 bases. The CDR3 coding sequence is TGTGCCAGCAGACCCGCAGGGTTCGGCACCGGGGAGCTGTTTTTT. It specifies CASRPAGFGTGELFF.

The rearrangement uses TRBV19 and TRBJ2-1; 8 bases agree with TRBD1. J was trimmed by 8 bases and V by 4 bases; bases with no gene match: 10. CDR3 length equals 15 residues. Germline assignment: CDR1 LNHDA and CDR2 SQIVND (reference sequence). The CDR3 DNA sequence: TGTGCCAGTAGTAAGGGACAGGTTCCCAGGGATGAGCAGTTCTTC. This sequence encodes CASSKGQVPRDEQFF.

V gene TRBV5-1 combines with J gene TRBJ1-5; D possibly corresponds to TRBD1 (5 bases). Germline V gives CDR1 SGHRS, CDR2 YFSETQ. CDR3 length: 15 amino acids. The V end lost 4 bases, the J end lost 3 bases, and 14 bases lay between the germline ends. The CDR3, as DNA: TGCGCCAGCAGCCCGGGCCAGGGTTCCAATCAGCCCCAGCATTTT. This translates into CASSPGQGSNQPQHF. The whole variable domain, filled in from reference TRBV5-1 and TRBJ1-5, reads KAGVTQTPRYLIKTRGQQVTLSCSPISGHRSVSWYQQTPGQGLQFLFEYFSETQRNKGNFPGRFSGRQFSNSRSEMNVSTLELGDSALYLCASSPGQGSNQPQHFGDGTRLSIL.

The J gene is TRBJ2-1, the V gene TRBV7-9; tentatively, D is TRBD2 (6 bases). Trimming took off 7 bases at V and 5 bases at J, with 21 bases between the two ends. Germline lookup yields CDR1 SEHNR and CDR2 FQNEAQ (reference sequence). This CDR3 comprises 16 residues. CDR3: CASTNPVGGWDNEQFF. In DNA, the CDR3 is TGTGCCAGCACCAACCCGGTCGGGGGATGGGACAATGAGCAGTTCTTC.

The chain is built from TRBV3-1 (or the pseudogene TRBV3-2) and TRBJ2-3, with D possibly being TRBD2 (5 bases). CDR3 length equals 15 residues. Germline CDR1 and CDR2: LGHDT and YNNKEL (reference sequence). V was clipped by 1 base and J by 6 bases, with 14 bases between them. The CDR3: CASSQGTGIGDTQYF. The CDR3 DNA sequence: TGTGCCAGCAGCCAAGGGACGGGGATCGGGGATACGCAGTATTTT.

CDR3 amino acids: CASSLGLAGAGTGELFF. CDR3 in DNA: TGCGCCAGCAGCTTGGGACTAGCGGGAGCTGGCACCGGGGAGCTGTTTTTT. The chain uses TRBV5-1 and TRBJ2-2; 12 bases line up with TRBD2. The junction had 4 bases not matched to a gene; V was cut back by 0 bases and J by 4 bases. In germline, CDR1 is SGHRS, CDR2 YFSETQ. This CDR3 spans 17 amino acids.

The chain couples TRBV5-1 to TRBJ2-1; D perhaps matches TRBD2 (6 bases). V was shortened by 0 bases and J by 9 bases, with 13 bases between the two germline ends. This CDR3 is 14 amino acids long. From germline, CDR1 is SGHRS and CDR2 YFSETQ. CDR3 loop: CASSLEDYTAEQFF. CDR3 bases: TGCGCCAGCAGCTTGGAGGACTACACTGCTGAGCAGTTCTTC. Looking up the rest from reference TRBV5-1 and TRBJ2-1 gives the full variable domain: KAGVTQTPRYLIKTRGQQVTLSCSPISGHRSVSWYQQTPGQGLQFLFEYFSETQRNKGNFPGRFSGRQFSNSRSEMNVSTLELGDSALYLCASSLEDYTAEQFFGPGTRLTVL.

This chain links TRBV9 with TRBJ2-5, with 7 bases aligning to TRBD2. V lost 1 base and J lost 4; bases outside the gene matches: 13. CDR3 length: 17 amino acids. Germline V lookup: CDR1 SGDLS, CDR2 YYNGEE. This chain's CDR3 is CASSVHPGVGGTETQYF. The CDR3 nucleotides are TGTGCCAGCAGCGTACACCCCGGTGTGGGGGGGACAGAGACCCAGTACTTC. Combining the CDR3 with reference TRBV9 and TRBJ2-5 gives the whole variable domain DSGVTQTPKHLITATGQRVTLRCSPRSGDLSVYWYQQSLDQGLQFLIQYYNGEERAKGNILERFSAQQFPDLHSELNLSSLELGDSALYFCASSVHPGVGGTETQYFGPGTRLLVL.

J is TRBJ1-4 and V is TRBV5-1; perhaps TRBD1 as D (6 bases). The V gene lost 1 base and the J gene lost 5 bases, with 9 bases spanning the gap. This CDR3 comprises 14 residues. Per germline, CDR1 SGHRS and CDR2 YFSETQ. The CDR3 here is CASSLRTDNEKLFF. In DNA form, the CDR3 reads TGCGCCAGCAGCTTGAGGACAGACAATGAAAAACTGTTTTTT.

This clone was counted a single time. The CDR3 sequence is CASSVQPFSYEQYF. In DNA, the CDR3 is TGCGCCAGCAGCGTACAGCCTTTCTCCTACGAGCAGTACTTC. The chain couples TRBV5-1 to TRBJ2-7, with D hard to call. The CDR3 runs 14 residues. Trimming took off 4 bases at V and 0 bases at J, with 11 bases between the two ends. CDR1 and CDR2 from the germline V gene are SGHRS and YFSETQ.

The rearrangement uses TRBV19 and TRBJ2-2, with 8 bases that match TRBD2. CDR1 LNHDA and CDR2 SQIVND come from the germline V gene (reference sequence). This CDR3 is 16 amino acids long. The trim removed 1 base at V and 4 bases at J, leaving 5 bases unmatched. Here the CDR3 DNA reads TGTGCCAGTAGTATAGCCACTAGCGGAACCACCGGGGAGCTGTTTTTT. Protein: CASSIATSGTTGELFF. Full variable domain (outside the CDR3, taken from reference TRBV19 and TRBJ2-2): DGGITQSPKYLFRKEGQNVTLSCEQNLNHDAMYWYRQDPGQGLRLIYYSQIVNDFQKGDIAEGYSVSREKKESFPLTVTSAQKNPTAFYLCASSIATSGTTGELFFGEGSRLTVL.

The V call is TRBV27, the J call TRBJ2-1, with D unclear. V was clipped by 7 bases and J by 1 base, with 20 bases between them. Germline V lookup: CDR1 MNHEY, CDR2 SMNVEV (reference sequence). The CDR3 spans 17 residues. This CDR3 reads CASMTRGFSRSYNEQFF. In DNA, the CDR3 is TGTGCCAGCATGACTCGCGGTTTCTCTAGGTCCTACAATGAGCAGTTCTTC.

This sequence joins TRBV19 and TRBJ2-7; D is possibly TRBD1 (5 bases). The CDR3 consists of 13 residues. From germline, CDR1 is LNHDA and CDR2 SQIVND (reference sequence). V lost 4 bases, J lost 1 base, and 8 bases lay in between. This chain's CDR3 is CASSRQHSYEQYF. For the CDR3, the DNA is TGTGCCAGTAGTAGACAGCATTCCTACGAGCAGTACTTC.

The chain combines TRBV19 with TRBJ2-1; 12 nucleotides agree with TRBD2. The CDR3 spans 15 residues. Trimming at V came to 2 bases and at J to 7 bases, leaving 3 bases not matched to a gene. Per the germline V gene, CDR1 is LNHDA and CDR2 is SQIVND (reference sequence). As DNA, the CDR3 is TGTGCCAGTAGTATACTAGCGGGAGGGCTAAATGAGCAGTTCTTC. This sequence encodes CASSILAGGLNEQFF.

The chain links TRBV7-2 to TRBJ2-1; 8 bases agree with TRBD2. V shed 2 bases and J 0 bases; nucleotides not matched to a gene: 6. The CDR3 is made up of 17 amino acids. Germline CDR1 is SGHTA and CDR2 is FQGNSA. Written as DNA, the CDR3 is TGTGCCAGCAGCTTAAGAAGCGGGAGCAGCTCCTACAATGAGCAGTTCTTC. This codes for CASSLRSGSSSYNEQFF.

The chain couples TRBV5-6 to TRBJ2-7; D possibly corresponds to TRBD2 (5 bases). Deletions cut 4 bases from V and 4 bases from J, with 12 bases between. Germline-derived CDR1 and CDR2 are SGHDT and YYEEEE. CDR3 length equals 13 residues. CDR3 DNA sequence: TGTGCCAGCAGCCCCCGGGGATGGTACGAGCAGTACTTC. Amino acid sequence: CASSPRGWYEQYF.